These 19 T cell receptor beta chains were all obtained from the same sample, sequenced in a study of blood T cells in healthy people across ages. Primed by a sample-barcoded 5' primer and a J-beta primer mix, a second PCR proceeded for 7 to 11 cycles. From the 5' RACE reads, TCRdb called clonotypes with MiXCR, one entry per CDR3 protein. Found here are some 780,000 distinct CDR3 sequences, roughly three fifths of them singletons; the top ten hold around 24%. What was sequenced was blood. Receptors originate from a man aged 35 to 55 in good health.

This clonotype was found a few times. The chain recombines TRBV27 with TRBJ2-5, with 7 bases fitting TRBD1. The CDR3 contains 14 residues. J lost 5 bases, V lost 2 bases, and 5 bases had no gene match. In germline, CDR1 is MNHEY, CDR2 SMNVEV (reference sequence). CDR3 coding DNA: TGTGCCAGCAGTTTACAGGGGGTACGCGAGACCCAGTACTTC. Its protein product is CASSLQGVRETQYF.

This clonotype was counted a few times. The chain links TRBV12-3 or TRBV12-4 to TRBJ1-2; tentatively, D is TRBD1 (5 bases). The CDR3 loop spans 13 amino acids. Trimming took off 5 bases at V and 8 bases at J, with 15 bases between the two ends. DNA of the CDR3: TGTGCCAGCAGTCGGGGCGGCCCTGGAGGCTACACCTTC. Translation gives CASSRGGPGGYTF.

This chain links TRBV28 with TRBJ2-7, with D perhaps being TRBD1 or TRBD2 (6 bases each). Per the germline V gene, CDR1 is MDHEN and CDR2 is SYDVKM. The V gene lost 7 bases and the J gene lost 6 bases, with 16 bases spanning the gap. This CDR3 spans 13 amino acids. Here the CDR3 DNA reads TGTGCCAGCATAGGGGGGCCCCGGGTCGAGCAGTACTTC. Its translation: CASIGGPRVEQYF.

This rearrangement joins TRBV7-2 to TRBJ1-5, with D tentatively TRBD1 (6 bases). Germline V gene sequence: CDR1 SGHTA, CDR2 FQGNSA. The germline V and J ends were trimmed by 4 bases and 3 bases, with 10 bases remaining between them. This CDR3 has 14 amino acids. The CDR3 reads CASSSDRNNQPQHF. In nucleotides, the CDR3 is TGTGCCAGCAGCTCGGACAGAAACAATCAGCCCCAGCATTTT. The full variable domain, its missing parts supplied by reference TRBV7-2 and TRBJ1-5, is GAGVSQSPSNKVTEKGKDVELRCDPISGHTALYWYRQSLGQGLEFLIYFQGNSAPDKSGLPSDRFSAERTGGSVSTLTIQRTQQEDSAVYLCASSSDRNNQPQHFGDGTRLSIL.

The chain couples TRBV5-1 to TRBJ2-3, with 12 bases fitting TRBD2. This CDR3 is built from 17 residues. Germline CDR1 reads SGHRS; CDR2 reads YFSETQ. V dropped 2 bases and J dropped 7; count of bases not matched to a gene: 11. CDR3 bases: TGCGCCAGCAGCTTCCTACTAGCGGGGGGTGCGTCTAATACGCAGTATTTT. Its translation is CASSFLLAGGASNTQYF.

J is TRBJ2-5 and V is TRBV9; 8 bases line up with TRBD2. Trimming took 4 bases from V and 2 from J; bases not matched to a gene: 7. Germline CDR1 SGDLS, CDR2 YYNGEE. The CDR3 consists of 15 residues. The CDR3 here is CASSSYSGAQETQYF. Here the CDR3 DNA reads TGTGCCAGCAGCTCATATAGCGGGGCGCAAGAGACCCAGTACTTC.

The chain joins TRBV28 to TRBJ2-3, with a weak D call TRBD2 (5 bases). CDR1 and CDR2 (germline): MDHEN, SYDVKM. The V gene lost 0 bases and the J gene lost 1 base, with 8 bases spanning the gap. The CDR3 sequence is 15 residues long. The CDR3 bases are TGTGCCAGCAGTTTATGGGAGGCGGGCACAGATACGCAGTATTTT. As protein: CASSLWEAGTDTQYF.

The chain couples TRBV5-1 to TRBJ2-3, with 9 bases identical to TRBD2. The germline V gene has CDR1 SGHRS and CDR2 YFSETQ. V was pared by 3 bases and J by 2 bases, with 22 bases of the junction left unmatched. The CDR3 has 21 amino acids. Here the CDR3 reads CASSSRGGRAQGRGVTDTQYF. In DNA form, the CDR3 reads TGCGCCAGCAGCTCCCGAGGCGGGAGGGCCCAGGGCCGAGGAGTCACAGATACGCAGTATTTT.

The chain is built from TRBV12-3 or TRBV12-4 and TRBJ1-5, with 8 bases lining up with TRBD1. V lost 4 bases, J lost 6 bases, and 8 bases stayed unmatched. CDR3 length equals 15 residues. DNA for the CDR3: TGTGCCAGCAGTTACGTTGGACAGGGAAGTCAGCCCCAGCATTTT. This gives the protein CASSYVGQGSQPQHF.

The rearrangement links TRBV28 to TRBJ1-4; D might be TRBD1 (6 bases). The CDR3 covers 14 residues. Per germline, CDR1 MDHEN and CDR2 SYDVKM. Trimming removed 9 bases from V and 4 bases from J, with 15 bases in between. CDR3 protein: CARVEGEFNEKLFF. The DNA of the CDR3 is TGTGCCAGAGTGGAGGGGGAGTTTAATGAAAAACTGTTTTTT.

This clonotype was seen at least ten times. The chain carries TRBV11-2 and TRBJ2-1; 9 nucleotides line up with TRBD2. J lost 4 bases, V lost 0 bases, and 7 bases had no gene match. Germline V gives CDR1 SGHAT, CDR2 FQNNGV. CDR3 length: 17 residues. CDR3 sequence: CASSLDRGGRGYNEQFF. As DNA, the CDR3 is TGTGCCAGCAGCTTAGATCGAGGCGGGAGGGGTTACAATGAGCAGTTCTTC.

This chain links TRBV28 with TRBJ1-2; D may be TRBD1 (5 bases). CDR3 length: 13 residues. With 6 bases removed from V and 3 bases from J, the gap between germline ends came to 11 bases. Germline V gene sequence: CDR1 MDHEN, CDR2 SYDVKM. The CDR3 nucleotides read TGTGCCAGCAGGGGGGAACTCCACTATGGCTACACCTTC. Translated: CASRGELHYGYTF.

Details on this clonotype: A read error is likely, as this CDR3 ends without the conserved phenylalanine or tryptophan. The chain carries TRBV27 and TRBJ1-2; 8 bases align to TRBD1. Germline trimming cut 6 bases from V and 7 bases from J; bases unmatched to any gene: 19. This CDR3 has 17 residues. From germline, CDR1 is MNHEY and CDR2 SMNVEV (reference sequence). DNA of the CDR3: TGTGCCAGCAGCGAACTCCGGACAGGGCTTGTGCGGGGTGGCTACACCATC. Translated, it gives CASSELRTGLVRGGYTI.

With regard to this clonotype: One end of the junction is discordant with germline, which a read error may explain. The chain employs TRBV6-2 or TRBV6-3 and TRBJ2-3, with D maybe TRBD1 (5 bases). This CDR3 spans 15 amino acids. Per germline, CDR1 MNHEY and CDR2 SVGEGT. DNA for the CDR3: TGCGCCAGCAGGCTTAGGGGTTCAGCGTCGGATACGCAGTATTTT. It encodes CASRLRGSASDTQYF.

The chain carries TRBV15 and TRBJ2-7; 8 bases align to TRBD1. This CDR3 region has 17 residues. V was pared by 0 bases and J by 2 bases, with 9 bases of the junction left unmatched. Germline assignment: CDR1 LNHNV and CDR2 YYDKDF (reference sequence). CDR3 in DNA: TGTGCCACCAGCAGAGACCGAGCCCCGACAGGGGCCTACGAGCAGTACTTC. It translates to CATSRDRAPTGAYEQYF.

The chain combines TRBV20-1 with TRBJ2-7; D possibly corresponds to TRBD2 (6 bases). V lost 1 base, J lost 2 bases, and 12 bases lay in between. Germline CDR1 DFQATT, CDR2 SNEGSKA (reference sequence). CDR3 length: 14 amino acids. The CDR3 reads CSARVPGTPYEQYF. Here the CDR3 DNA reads TGCAGTGCTAGAGTCCCTGGGACTCCCTACGAGCAGTACTTC.

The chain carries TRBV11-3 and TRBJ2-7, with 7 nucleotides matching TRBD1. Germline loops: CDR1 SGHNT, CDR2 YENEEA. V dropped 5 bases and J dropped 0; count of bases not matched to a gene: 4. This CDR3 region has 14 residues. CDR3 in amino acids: CASSLTGNSYEQYF. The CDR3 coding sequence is TGTGCCAGCAGCCTGACAGGGAACTCCTACGAGCAGTACTTC.

CDR3: CASSLLPGRTGNEQFF. The CDR3 DNA sequence: TGTGCCAGCAGCTTACTACCGGGGAGGACGGGCAATGAGCAGTTCTTC. The rearrangement links TRBV7-2 to TRBJ2-1; D possibly corresponds to TRBD2 (6 bases). The length of the CDR3 is 16 residues. The germline V gene encodes CDR1 SGHTA and CDR2 FQGNSA. V was trimmed by 2 bases and J by 6 bases, leaving 17 bases between them.

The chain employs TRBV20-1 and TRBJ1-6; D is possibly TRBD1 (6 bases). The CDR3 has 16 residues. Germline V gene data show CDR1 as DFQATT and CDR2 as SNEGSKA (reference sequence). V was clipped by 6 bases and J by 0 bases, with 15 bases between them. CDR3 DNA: TGCAGTGCCGCGCAAGACAGGAGCTCCTATAATTCACCCCTCCACTTT. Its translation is CSAAQDRSSYNSPLHF.